Here is one T cell receptor beta chain with its context. What it recognizes is unknown. Deep sequencing aimed at 1 in 200,000 to 1 in 1 million T cells' resolution. Measured with immunoSEQ multiplex PCR; TCRdb has only the in-frame clones, and not every one. The sample shows approximately 150,000 clones, approximately 80% of them seen only once. The sample comes from a study of cytotoxic CD8 clonotypes in ibrutinib-treated CLL. About the study: Response samples followed a median 12 months of treatment, range 6 to 36. Findings and limits, study-wide: Sustained-remission and progressing patients had unequal sampling times. Few clonotypes were public, and these shrank or held steady under treatment.

Trimming pared 4 bases from V and 2 bases from J, leaving 6 bases between. The CDR3 consists of 14 residues. The V gene's germline CDR1 is SNHLY and CDR2 FYNNEI. This receptor was taken from a human donor with chronic lymphocytic leukemia. V gene TRBV2 combines with J gene TRBJ2-6, with D unresolved. The specimen was PBMCs, collected after 12 months of ibrutinib treatment. The CDR3 DNA reads as TGTGCCAGCAGTGTGGGTACTGGGGCCAACGTCCTGACTTTC. Amino acid sequence: CASSVGTGANVLTF.